This T cell receptor (beta chain) was documented in a study of Ad26.COV2.S vaccination and SARS-CoV-2 variants. About the study: Into the muscle, Ad26.COV2.S was dosed once or twice, 56 days apart. General study points: It was found that vaccine and placebo recipients had similar non-spike TCR breadth.

A remark on this clone: The antigen is undetermined.

The table came from immunoSEQ multiplex PCR; TCRdb's copy has only in-frame clones and leaves some out. This table has 400,000 to 450,000 clones, about 92% appearing once. Treatment meaning: over 15 received Ad26.COV2.S at low or high dose, single or two shots; about 5 received placebo; per-sample allocation not given. Day 63 after the first vaccine or placebo injection was the time point for sampling. Source: peripheral blood, taken in a trial of Ad26.COV2.S vaccine versus placebo. This receptor was obtained from a person between 18 and 59 years old who received the Ad26.COV2.S COVID-19 vaccine or a placebo.

The chain's CDR3 is CASSQDKLATQYF. Written as DNA, the CDR3 is TGCGCCAGCAGCCAAGATAAGCTCGCTACGCAGTATTTT. The chain has TRBV4-3 and TRBJ2-3; D unclear. V shed 0 bases and J shed 8 bases, with 9 bases lying between them. Germline assignment: CDR1 LGHNA and CDR2 YSLEER. CDR3 size: 13 residues.